These 22 T cell receptor beta chains came from one sample sequenced in a study of CD8 T cells in Susac syndrome. RNA was extracted with the RNeasy kit, and a quantity of roughly 0.45 to 1 ug was reverse transcribed using random hexamers. Each CDR3 protein is one row after TCRdb ran MiXCR on the immunoSEQ multiplex PCR reads. Of roughly 80,000 distinct CDR3 sequences detected, about 94% appear once; the ten largest clones hold approximately 0.26%. Material for sequencing was CD8+ T cells from PBMCs. These receptors were obtained from a human donor in good health.

V gene TRBV27 combines with J gene TRBJ1-5; D not certain. The CDR3 runs 15 residues. Trimming removed 6 bases from V and 2 bases from J, with 14 bases in between. The germline V gene encodes CDR1 MNHEY and CDR2 SMNVEV (reference sequence). The DNA for the CDR3 is TGTGCCAGCAGCTCTGAGGAATTCGGCAATCAGCCCCAGCATTTT. As protein: CASSSEEFGNQPQHF.

The chain links TRBV9 to TRBJ2-3; D is possibly TRBD2 (7 bases). V dropped 3 bases and J dropped 2 bases, with 16 bases sitting between them. This CDR3 is 16 amino acids long. Germline CDR1 reads SGDLS; CDR2 reads YYNGEE. CDR3 bases: TGTGCCAGCAGCGCTTGGGGCGGGGGCCTCACAGATACGCAGTATTTT. Its protein product is CASSAWGGGLTDTQYF. Using reference TRBV9 and TRBJ2-3 for the parts outside the CDR3, the full variable domain is DSGVTQTPKHLITATGQRVTLRCSPRSGDLSVYWYQQSLDQGLQFLIQYYNGEERAKGNILERFSAQQFPDLHSELNLSSLELGDSALYFCASSAWGGGLTDTQYFGPGTRLTVL.

The rearrangement links TRBV6-5 to TRBJ2-2, with no clear D. The CDR3 loop spans 12 amino acids. Between the trimmed V and J ends, which lost 2 bases and 8 bases, there was a span of 6 bases. CDR1 and CDR2 (germline): MNHEY, SVGAGI. The CDR3 here is CASSYPAGELFF. CDR3 coding DNA: TGTGCCAGCAGTTACCCGGCTGGGGAGCTGTTTTTT.

This clonotype was counted between two and nine times. The CDR3 spells CASSQDPGLAYEQYV. The CDR3 coding sequence is TGCGCCAGCAGCCAAGATCCCGGACTAGCCTACGAGCAGTACGTC. This chain uses TRBV4-1 with TRBJ2-7; 7 bases are shared with TRBD2. The ends lost 0 bases at V and 2 bases at J; junction bases unmatched: 4. Germline V gene lookup returns CDR1 MGHRA and CDR2 YSYEKL. The length of the CDR3 is 15 residues.

This chain joins TRBV9 and TRBJ2-1; D assignment may be TRBD1 or TRBD2 (5 bases each). Germline CDR1 reads SGDLS; CDR2 reads YYNGEE. V gave up 0 bases and J gave up 6 bases, with 10 bases separating them. The CDR3 spans 14 residues. CDR3 in amino acids: CASSVDGGSNEQFF. The CDR3 coding sequence is TGTGCCAGCAGCGTAGATGGGGGTTCCAATGAGCAGTTCTTC.

The chain joins TRBV4-1 to TRBJ1-2, with TRBD1 matching over 7 bases. Germline assignment: CDR1 MGHRA and CDR2 YSYEKL. The V segment lost 0 bases and the J segment 1 base; nucleotides outside the gene matches: 2. The CDR3 has 15 amino acids. The CDR3 sequence is CASSQEDRINYGYTF. The CDR3 nucleotides are TGCGCCAGCAGCCAAGAGGACAGGATTAACTATGGCTACACCTTC.

The rearrangement joins TRBV9 to TRBJ2-1; D gene unclear. V was cut by 4 bases and J by 2 bases, with 19 bases left in between. The length of the CDR3 is 17 residues. Germline lookup yields CDR1 SGDLS and CDR2 YYNGEE. This CDR3 is CASSNPSRVKTYNEQFF. CDR3 coding DNA: TGTGCCAGCAGCAACCCCAGTCGGGTCAAAACCTACAATGAGCAGTTCTTC. The whole variable domain, remainder taken from reference TRBV9 and TRBJ2-1, is DSGVTQTPKHLITATGQRVTLRCSPRSGDLSVYWYQQSLDQGLQFLIQYYNGEERAKGNILERFSAQQFPDLHSELNLSSLELGDSALYFCASSNPSRVKTYNEQFFGPGTRLTVL.

The chain joins TRBV27 to TRBJ2-2; D ambiguous. Germline lookup yields CDR1 MNHEY and CDR2 SMNVEV (reference sequence). Trimming left V 8 bases short and J 2 bases short, with 3 bases between. There are 11 residues in the CDR3. The DNA of the CDR3 is TGTGCCAGCTATAACACCGGGGAGCTGTTTTTT. It is translated as CASYNTGELFF.

The V gene is TRBV6-2 or TRBV6-3, the J gene TRBJ2-1; 8 bases match TRBD2. V lost 4 bases to trimming and J lost 10 bases; unmatched junction nucleotides: 9. Germline V gene lookup returns CDR1 MNHEY and CDR2 SVGEGT. The length of the CDR3 is 14 residues. CDR3 bases: TGTGCCAGCAGTTTTAGCGGGGCTACGGGGGAGCAGTTCTTC. Translating gives CASSFSGATGEQFF.

This sequence joins TRBV15 and TRBJ2-7; 9 bases agree with TRBD1. The CDR3 is 18 residues long. Germline V gene lookup returns CDR1 LNHNV and CDR2 YYDKDF (reference sequence). V lost 1 base and J lost 3; bases outside the gene matches: 13. The CDR3 DNA sequence: TGTGCCACCAGCAGAGCTGGACCCGGGACAGGGACGAACTACGAGCAGTACTTC. It is translated as CATSRAGPGTGTNYEQYF.

This sequence joins TRBV27 and TRBJ2-1, with 10 bases fitting TRBD2. Germline assignment: CDR1 MNHEY and CDR2 SMNVEV (reference sequence). J was trimmed by 1 base and V by 5 bases; bases with no gene match: 5. The CDR3 is made up of 16 amino acids. CDR3 DNA: TGTGCCAGCAGTGGTACTAGCGGGGATTCCTACAATGAGCAGTTCTTC. Protein sequence: CASSGTSGDSYNEQFF.

The chain recombines TRBV24-1 with TRBJ2-5; 7 bases match TRBD1. After removal of 3 bases from V and 4 bases from J, the junction contained 10 bases not matched to a gene. The CDR3 spans 16 residues. Germline V gives CDR1 KGHDR, CDR2 SFDVKD. The CDR3 region has the DNA TGTGCCACCAGTGATCCCACCCAGACAGGGAGAGAGACCCAGTACTTC. It codes for CATSDPTQTGRETQYF.

The chain links TRBV25-1 to TRBJ2-1; 13 nucleotides agree with TRBD2. V gave up 4 bases and J gave up 5 bases; unmatched junction bases: 14. From germline, CDR1 is MGHDK and CDR2 SYGVNS. The CDR3 is made up of 19 amino acids. Here the CDR3 reads CASSGGGTSGNFAHNEQFF. DNA for the CDR3: TGTGCCAGCAGTGGGGGAGGGACTAGCGGGAATTTTGCCCACAATGAGCAGTTCTTC.

The chain joins TRBV4-3 to TRBJ2-7, with 11 positions matching TRBD1. The V gene's germline CDR1 is LGHNA and CDR2 YSLEER. Trimming took 0 bases from V and 7 from J; bases not matched to a gene: 2. There are 14 residues in the CDR3. CDR3 amino acids: CASSQDGDRGEQYF. The CDR3 coding sequence is TGCGCCAGCAGCCAAGATGGGGACAGGGGGGAGCAGTACTTC.

The count of this clonotype is one. V usage is TRBV27 and J usage is TRBJ1-2; D is possibly TRBD1 (5 bases). CDR3 size: 14 residues. Looked up from germline, CDR1 is MNHEY and CDR2 is SMNVEV (reference sequence). The ends were cut back, 0 bases at V and 8 bases at J, with 13 bases in the middle. CDR3 protein: CASSLSPTVWGYTF. The CDR3 coding sequence is TGTGCCAGCAGTTTATCCCCGACAGTCTGGGGCTACACCTTC.

The chain joins TRBV6-2 or TRBV6-3 to TRBJ1-2, with D unresolved. This CDR3 comprises 15 residues. Germline CDR1 MNHEY, CDR2 SVGEGT. V was cut by 0 bases and J by 6 bases, with 14 bases left in between. CDR3 DNA sequence: TGTGCCAGCAGTTACTCGGCAGGTCCTCGAAATGGCTACACCTTC. This codes for CASSYSAGPRNGYTF.

The CDR3 DNA follows: TGTGCCAGCAGCTCCGGGCCGGGACAGGGAAACTATGGCTACACCTTC. This encodes CASSSGPGQGNYGYTF. The chain carries TRBV13 and TRBJ1-2; 9 bases line up with TRBD1. This CDR3 comprises 16 residues. V dropped 4 bases and J dropped 2; count of bases not matched to a gene: 8. CDR1 and CDR2 from the germline V gene are PRHDT and FYEKMQ (reference sequence).

The chain has TRBV4-1 and TRBJ1-1; no clear D gene. Per germline, CDR1 MGHRA and CDR2 YSYEKL. This CDR3 spans 17 amino acids. Trimming shortened V by 5 bases and J by 1 base, and 20 bases separated the two germline ends. CDR3 bases: TGCGCCAGCAGCTCTAGCGTGTCGGGGTTCCCGAACACTGAAGCTTTCTTT. The encoded protein is CASSSSVSGFPNTEAFF.

The gene calls are TRBV2 and TRBJ2-1; 11 nucleotides line up with TRBD2. The CDR3 contains 13 residues. Germline loops: CDR1 SNHLY, CDR2 FYNNEI. V shed 10 bases and J 9 bases; nucleotides not matched to a gene: 8. The CDR3 DNA is TGTGCCAACTTAGCGGGGGGGCCAAGTGAGCAGTTCTTC. Protein product: CANLAGGPSEQFF.

V is TRBV9 and J is TRBJ2-1; D is perhaps TRBD2 (6 bases). Germline V gene lookup returns CDR1 SGDLS and CDR2 YYNGEE. V lost 0 bases to trimming and J lost 5 bases, with 15 bases between them. The CDR3 consists of 16 residues. The CDR3 bases are TGTGCCAGCAGCGTAGCTTTAACGGGAGCGGACAATGAGCAGTTCTTC. Translation: CASSVALTGADNEQFF.

In this sample, this clonotype turned up once. The gene calls are TRBV28 and TRBJ2-3, with no clear D. V was pared by 2 bases and J by 4 bases, with 10 bases between. Germline V gives CDR1 MDHEN, CDR2 SYDVKM. This CDR3 contains 14 residues. CDR3 coding DNA: TGTGCCAGCAGTTTAAGTTCTTTACCAGATACGCAGTATTTT. It yields the protein CASSLSSLPDTQYF.

The chain links TRBV24-1 to TRBJ1-1; D gene unclear. In germline, CDR1 is KGHDR, CDR2 SFDVKD. Trimming stripped 1 base from V and 7 bases from J, with 12 bases between. The CDR3 covers 14 residues. This CDR3 is CATSDLAPGGEAFF. In DNA form, the CDR3 reads TGTGCCACCAGTGATTTAGCCCCGGGCGGTGAAGCTTTCTTT.